One and the same sample provided the 28 T cell receptor beta chains below, sequenced in a study of patients and donors after allogeneic stem cell transplantation. MiXCR was run by TCRdb on the RT-PCR reads, yielding one entry per CDR3 protein. Of 1,500 to 2,000 distinct CDR3 sequences listed, about 6.8% are singletons. Sequencing was carried out using blood, either unsorted or a sorted T cell fraction (not recorded which). Receptors originate from a human donor who was either an allogeneic HSCT recipient or a stem cell or donor lymphocyte infusion donor (not recorded which). It is not recorded whose cells these are; they may come from a transplant donor.

CDR3 nucleotide sequence: TGCGCCAGCAGCTGGGACTACCCCACAGATACGCAGTATTTT. It encodes CASSWDYPTDTQYF. The rearrangement uses TRBV5-1 and TRBJ2-3; 7 bases align to TRBD2. V trimming: 3 bases; J trimming: 2 bases; junction bases outside the gene matches: 3. This CDR3 has 14 amino acids. CDR1 is SGHRS, CDR2 YFSETQ, per germline.

By sample share, this clonotype is large (0.1 to 1%). This chain uses TRBV20-1 with TRBJ2-7, with D perhaps TRBD1 (6 bases). Trimming removed 4 bases from V and 0 bases from J, with 10 bases in between. Germline lookup yields CDR1 DFQATT and CDR2 SNEGSKA (reference sequence). CDR3 length equals 13 residues. The CDR3 DNA follows: TGCAGTGCTACAGGGGTAGGCTCCTACGAGCAGTACTTC. This codes for CSATGVGSYEQYF.

By share of the sample, this clonotype is medium-sized. The chain recombines TRBV12-3 or TRBV12-4 with TRBJ1-1; D remains ambiguous. V dropped 3 bases and J dropped 3 bases, with 2 bases sitting between them. This CDR3 comprises 11 residues. In nucleotides, the CDR3 is TGTGCCAGCAGTTTGGACACTGAAGCTTTCTTT. It specifies CASSLDTEAFF.

This clonotype ranks as medium-sized. V and J are TRBV13 and TRBJ2-7; 7 nucleotides agree with TRBD1. Trimming cost V 5 bases and J 2 bases; bases outside gene matches: 6. The CDR3 has 14 amino acids. CDR1 is PRHDT and CDR2 is FYEKMQ in the germline V gene (reference sequence). This CDR3 reads CASSIDRAPYEQYF. The CDR3 bases are TGTGCCAGCAGCATCGACAGGGCTCCCTACGAGCAGTACTTC.

This clonotype has only a few counts. The chain has TRBV27 and TRBJ2-7, with TRBD1 matching 7 bases. Germline V gives CDR1 MNHEY, CDR2 SMNVEV (reference sequence). Trimming took 5 bases from V and 6 from J; bases not matched to a gene: 7. The CDR3 has 13 residues. CDR3 amino acids: CASSETGRGEQYF. DNA for the CDR3: TGTGCCAGCAGTGAGACAGGGAGAGGCGAGCAGTACTTC.

This clonotype has more than one count but fewer than ten. J is TRBJ1-1 and V is TRBV7-9; D not certain. The CDR3 consists of 11 residues. V shed 5 bases and J shed 4 bases, with 5 bases lying between them. Per the germline V gene, CDR1 is SEHNR and CDR2 is FQNEAQ (reference sequence). CDR3 nucleotide sequence: TGTGCCAGCAGCGAGGCCACTGAAGCTTTCTTT. Protein: CASSEATEAFF.

Judged by abundance, this clonotype is medium-sized (0.01 to 0.1%). V gene TRBV10-3 combines with J gene TRBJ2-2; tentative D call: TRBD1 (5 bases). Trimming shortened V by 3 bases and J by 0 bases, and 8 bases separated the two germline ends. This CDR3 has 15 amino acids. Germline lookup yields CDR1 ENHRY and CDR2 SYGVKD. The CDR3 spells CAISEDSANTGELFF. CDR3 nucleotide sequence: TGTGCCATCAGTGAAGACAGCGCGAACACCGGGGAGCTGTTTTTT.

J is TRBJ2-7 and V is TRBV5-1, with 8 nucleotides matching TRBD1. The length of the CDR3 is 14 residues. V lost 4 bases to trimming and J lost 2 bases; unmatched junction nucleotides: 5. Germline V gives CDR1 SGHRS, CDR2 YFSETQ. CDR3: CASSPDRAPYEQYF. The CDR3 nucleotides are TGCGCCAGCAGCCCGGACAGGGCCCCCTACGAGCAGTACTTC. Together with reference TRBV5-1 and TRBJ2-7, the CDR3 gives the full variable domain: KAGVTQTPRYLIKTRGQQVTLSCSPISGHRSVSWYQQTPGQGLQFLFEYFSETQRNKGNFPGRFSGRQFSNSRSEMNVSTLELGDSALYLCASSPDRAPYEQYFGPGTRLTVT.

This chain links TRBV4-1 with TRBJ2-7; D call uncertain. The CDR3 covers 10 residues. Germline assignment: CDR1 MGHRA and CDR2 YSYEKL. The germline V and J ends were trimmed by 5 bases and 5 bases, with 4 bases remaining between them. The DNA of the CDR3 is TGCGCCAGCAGCGTCGACGAGCAGTACTTC. Residues: CASSVDEQYF.

The chain joins TRBV15 to TRBJ2-5; 7 nucleotides agree with TRBD2. This CDR3 has 15 residues. The J segment lost 4 bases and the V segment lost 0 bases, leaving 5 bases of the junction unmatched. Germline V gives CDR1 LNHNV, CDR2 YYDKDF (reference sequence). The CDR3 DNA reads TGTGCCACCAGCAGAGATGGGAGGGAGCGAGAGACCCAGTACTTC. Protein: CATSRDGRERETQYF.

This clonotype is termed large. The chain links TRBV11-2 to TRBJ2-1; TRBD2 aligns across 10 bases. CDR1 is SGHAT, CDR2 FQNNGV, per germline. The CDR3 covers 16 residues. Trimming at V came to 5 bases and at J to 2 bases, leaving 6 bases not matched to a gene. The CDR3 loop reads CASSPRLAGAYNEQFF. In DNA form, the CDR3 reads TGTGCCAGCAGCCCCAGACTAGCGGGCGCCTACAATGAGCAGTTCTTC.

This clonotype is labeled as medium-sized (0.01 to 0.1%). This chain connects TRBV9 to TRBJ2-1, with 11 bases identical to TRBD2. The CDR3 totals 14 residues. The ends lost 0 bases at V and 12 bases at J; junction bases unmatched: 5. Germline-derived CDR1 and CDR2 are SGDLS and YYNGEE. The CDR3 nucleotides are TGTGCCAGCAGCGTAGAACCTAGCGGGGGGTCGCAGTTCTTC. This encodes CASSVEPSGGSQFF.

By proportion, this clonotype is medium-sized. The rearrangement uses TRBV5-8 and TRBJ2-1, with D tentatively TRBD1 or TRBD2 (5 bases each). Trimming cost V 2 bases and J 5 bases, with 11 bases left between them. Germline V gene sequence: CDR1 SGHTS, CDR2 YDEGEE. There are 14 residues in the CDR3. This CDR3 is CASSLGDGDNEQFF. In DNA, the CDR3 is TGTGCCAGCAGCTTAGGGGACGGCGACAATGAGCAGTTCTTC.

This clonotype is medium-sized by share. The chain links TRBV7-2 to TRBJ2-1; TRBD2 matches at 11 bases. The germline gives CDR1 SGHTA, CDR2 FQGNSA. This CDR3 is 16 amino acids long. Unmatched junction bases numbered 9, after V lost 3 bases and J lost 8 bases. CDR3 DNA: TGTGCCAGCAGCTTCGTTAGCGGGAGGGTGGCAGATGAGCAGTTCTTC. Protein: CASSFVSGRVADEQFF.

The chain has TRBV5-1 and TRBJ1-1; D might be TRBD1 (5 bases). In germline, CDR1 is SGHRS, CDR2 YFSETQ. CDR3 length: 13 residues. V gave up 6 bases and J gave up 0 bases, with 9 bases separating them. CDR3 sequence reads: CASTRDLNTEAFF. In nucleotides, the CDR3 is TGCGCCAGCACGCGGGACCTGAACACTGAAGCTTTCTTT.

This clonotype is medium-sized (0.01 to 0.1%) by share. The chain uses TRBV5-3 and TRBJ2-3; 10 bases map to TRBD2. TRBV5-3 is an ORF for which the function is uncertain. The CDR3 consists of 21 residues. Losses at the gene ends were 3 bases for V and 1 base for J; bases not matched to a gene: 20. The CDR3 protein is CARSWNAKLAGAPLCTDTQYF. In DNA, the CDR3 is TGTGCCAGAAGCTGGAACGCGAAGCTAGCGGGGGCACCCCTCTGCACAGATACGCAGTATTTT.

This clonotype was counted only a few times. V usage is TRBV18 and J usage is TRBJ2-5; 11 nucleotides match TRBD1. Germline trimming cut 3 bases from V and 5 bases from J; bases unmatched to any gene: 5. The length of the CDR3 is 15 residues. The germline gives CDR1 KGHSH, CDR2 LQKENI. The CDR3, as DNA: TGTGCCAGCTCACCGTGGACAGGGGGCGGCGAGACCCAGTACTTC. As protein: CASSPWTGGGETQYF.

V gene TRBV7-6 combines with J gene TRBJ2-1; 14 positions agree with TRBD2. The V segment lost 5 bases and the J segment 8 bases; nucleotides outside the gene matches: 8. Germline V gene sequence: CDR1 SGHVS, CDR2 FNYEAQ. This CDR3 contains 16 residues. CDR3 sequence (DNA): TGTGCCAGCAGCCTCCCGGGACTAGCGGGAGTCGATGAGCAGTTCTTC. This sequence encodes CASSLPGLAGVDEQFF.

The chain uses TRBV5-6 and TRBJ2-5; D is undetermined. The CDR3 covers 13 residues. The germline V gene encodes CDR1 SGHDT and CDR2 YYEEEE. V lost 1 base and J 4 bases, leaving 8 bases between the germline ends. The CDR3 DNA reads TGTGCCAGCAGCTTGTCCAGGTTAGAGACCCAGTACTTC. It codes for CASSLSRLETQYF. Looking up the rest from reference TRBV5-6 and TRBJ2-5 gives the full variable domain: DAGVTQSPTHLIKTRGQQVTLRCSPKSGHDTVSWYQQALGQGPQFIFQYYEEEERQRGNFPDRFSGHQFPNYSSELNVNALLLGDSALYLCASSLSRLETQYFGPGTRLLVL.

This clonotype is medium-sized (0.01 to 0.1%) in the sample. The rearrangement links TRBV24-1 to TRBJ1-2, with D unresolved. Germline assignment: CDR1 KGHDR and CDR2 SFDVKD. The CDR3 is made up of 12 amino acids. The germline V and J ends were trimmed by 0 bases and 10 bases, with 8 bases remaining between them. CDR3 sequence reads: CATSDLREDYTF. CDR3 coding DNA: TGTGCCACCAGTGATTTGCGCGAAGACTACACCTTC.

This clonotype was recorded a few times. The genes are TRBV9 and TRBJ2-7; D gene uncertain. There are 17 residues in the CDR3. Looked up from germline, CDR1 is SGDLS and CDR2 is YYNGEE. V dropped 4 bases and J dropped 0 bases, with 20 bases sitting between them. As DNA, the CDR3 is TGTGCCAGCAGCCCCGCCCGAGGCCAAGCCCACTCCTACGAGCAGTACTTC. This codes for CASSPARGQAHSYEQYF.

By share, this clonotype counts as large. The chain employs TRBV5-1 and TRBJ2-1; D is perhaps TRBD1 (5 bases). Trimming stripped 3 bases from V and 0 bases from J, with 10 bases between. Germline assignment: CDR1 SGHRS and CDR2 YFSETQ. This CDR3 has 15 amino acids. In DNA, the CDR3 is TGCGCCAGCAGCTATGCAGGGAACTCCTACAATGAGCAGTTCTTC. Translating it yields CASSYAGNSYNEQFF.

This clonotype is large by share. The chain recombines TRBV6-5 with TRBJ2-5; 12 bases are shared with TRBD1. The CDR3 is made up of 15 amino acids. Germline V gives CDR1 MNHEY, CDR2 SVGAGI. The ends lost 5 bases at V and 5 bases at J; junction bases unmatched: 6. The CDR3 region is CASSTRDRGPETQYF. The CDR3 coding sequence is TGTGCCAGCAGTACCCGGGACAGGGGGCCGGAGACCCAGTACTTC.

This clonotype is medium-sized in the sample. The chain joins TRBV7-2 to TRBJ2-1, with TRBD2 matching over 7 bases. J lost 5 bases, V lost 5 bases, and 6 bases had no gene match. CDR3 length: 14 residues. Germline V CDR1 and CDR2: SGHTA, FQGNSA. In nucleotides, the CDR3 is TGTGCCAGCAGCCCCGGCGCGGGAGACAATGAGCAGTTCTTC. It specifies CASSPGAGDNEQFF.

This clonotype is deemed medium-sized (0.01 to 0.1%). The chain has TRBV2 and TRBJ2-2, with D possibly TRBD1 on 5 matching bases. The CDR3 is 17 residues long. Trimming removed 7 bases from V and 5 bases from J, with 23 bases in between. CDR1 and CDR2 (germline): SNHLY, FYNNEI. CDR3 sequence reads: CASTQGKLQVTTGELFF. The DNA for the CDR3 is TGTGCCAGCACCCAAGGGAAGCTACAGGTGACGACCGGGGAGCTGTTTTTT.

There are a few counts of this clonotype. The rearrangement links TRBV5-1 to TRBJ1-2; 7 bases are a match to TRBD1. This CDR3 has 15 residues. CDR1 is SGHRS, CDR2 YFSETQ, per germline. J lost 4 bases, V lost 0 bases, and 6 bases had no gene match. CDR3 residues: CASSLDTGVVYGYTF. The CDR3 nucleotides read TGCGCCAGCAGCTTGGATACAGGGGTCGTCTATGGCTACACCTTC. The whole variable domain, remainder taken from reference TRBV5-1 and TRBJ1-2, is KAGVTQTPRYLIKTRGQQVTLSCSPISGHRSVSWYQQTPGQGLQFLFEYFSETQRNKGNFPGRFSGRQFSNSRSEMNVSTLELGDSALYLCASSLDTGVVYGYTFGSGTRLTVV.

The J gene is TRBJ2-4, the V gene TRBV6-5, with D possibly TRBD2 on 5 matching bases. Germline V CDR1 and CDR2: MNHEY, SVGAGI. The CDR3 sequence is 13 residues long. V lost 10 bases and J lost 7, with 17 bases in between. The chain's CDR3 is CATAAHGGNIQYF. CDR3 DNA sequence: TGTGCCACAGCGGCGCACGGTGGGAACATTCAGTACTTC.

This clonotype rates as medium-sized. The chain combines TRBV7-2 with TRBJ2-7; D may be TRBD2 (5 bases). V was shortened by 3 bases and J by 1 base, with 7 bases between the two germline ends. The germline gives CDR1 SGHTA, CDR2 FQGNSA. The CDR3 length is 13 residues. The CDR3 sequence: CASSFGGSYEQYF. CDR3 in DNA: TGTGCCAGCAGCTTCGGCGGGTCCTACGAGCAGTACTTC.